One and the same sample provided the 3 T cell receptor beta chains below, sequenced in a study of blood T cell repertoires in COVID-19. Libraries were prepared by immunoSEQ multiplex PCR; TCRdb keeps only in-frame clonotypes and omits some of them. Here the sample spans some 250,000 clones, roughly 80% being singletons. Source material: peripheral blood. The source is a woman aged 55-70 years with active or convalescent COVID-19.

The rearrangement uses TRBV6-6 and TRBJ1-2; D is unclear. V lost 7 bases to trimming and J lost 4 bases, with 13 bases between them. CDR1 and CDR2 from the germline V gene are MNHNY and SVGAGI (reference sequence). The length of the CDR3 is 13 residues. The CDR3 DNA is TGTGCCAGCACCCCCTCGGGGTCCTATGGCTACACCTTC. This codes for CASTPSGSYGYTF.

This chain joins TRBV4-1 and TRBJ1-3; 8 nucleotides align to TRBD1. The CDR3 extends over 14 amino acids. Germline V gene sequence: CDR1 MGHRA, CDR2 YSYEKL. With 3 bases clipped from V and 10 bases from J, the junction kept 8 bases outside the gene matches. Here the CDR3 reads CASSHPGQAVTIYF. CDR3 sequence (DNA): TGCGCCAGCAGCCATCCGGGACAGGCGGTGACCATATATTTT.

The V call is TRBV3-1 (or the pseudogene TRBV3-2), the J call TRBJ2-3; TRBD2 matches at 10 bases. This CDR3 contains 16 residues. The germline gives CDR1 LGHDT, CDR2 YNNKEL (reference sequence). The J segment lost 3 bases and the V segment lost 2 bases, leaving 5 bases of the junction unmatched. The DNA for the CDR3 is TGTGCCAGCAGCCAAAAGCTTAGCGGGGGGACAGATACGCAGTATTTT. Translated, it gives CASSQKLSGGTDTQYF.